The 26 T cell receptor beta chains given below trace back to one sample, sequenced in a study of T cells expressing NK-cell markers. Following a re-call of the 5' RACE reads, TCRdb has one entry per CDR3 protein and lacks DNA. The sample's table shows some 280,000 distinct CDR3 sequences. Sequenced input: blood T cells: a sorted CD56 or NKG2C T cell subset, CD4+ or CD8+ T cells, or bulk PBMC T cells (not recorded which). The receptors were gathered from a man between 18 and 35 years old in good health.

This chain uses TRBV10-3 with TRBJ1-6; without DNA, the TCRdb call of TRBD1 cannot be checked. Germline CDR1 and CDR2: ENHRY and SYGVKD. This CDR3 is built from 12 residues. The CDR3 is CAINSGDSPLHF.

The rearrangement joins TRBV20-1 to TRBJ1-3. CDR3 size: 15 residues. Germline CDR1 and CDR2: DFQATT and SNEGSKA (reference sequence). This chain's CDR3 is CSASYYRGSGNTIYF.

The chain employs TRBV12-3 or TRBV12-4 and TRBJ2-1; the D call from TCRdb, TRBD1, cannot be confirmed without DNA. This CDR3 is built from 13 residues. The CDR3 region is CASGAGVFNEQFF.

The chain links TRBV27 to TRBJ2-1; the D call from TCRdb, TRBD1, cannot be confirmed without DNA. The germline gives CDR1 MNHEY, CDR2 SMNVEV (reference sequence). The length of the CDR3 is 15 residues. This CDR3 is CASSPGTGLYNEQFF.

The chain couples TRBV24-1 to TRBJ2-2; TCRdb selects TRBD2, and the lack of DNA leaves this call unchecked. CDR3 size: 14 residues. Germline CDR1 KGHDR, CDR2 SFDVKD. CDR3: CATRGSGNTGELFF.

V usage is TRBV7-2 and J usage is TRBJ2-1. Germline lookup yields CDR1 SGHTA and CDR2 FQGNSA. The CDR3 runs 15 residues. CDR3 sequence: CASSSGVLLYNEQFF.

The chain recombines TRBV7-2 with TRBJ1-3; TCRdb's D call of TRBD1 is untestable without DNA. The CDR3 has 14 amino acids. Germline assignment: CDR1 SGHTA and CDR2 FQGNSA. The CDR3 is CASSSPGSGNTIYF.

The chain recombines TRBV15 with TRBJ2-2; the TCRdb call, TRBD2, lacks DNA for checking. The CDR3 sequence is 15 residues long. Per germline, CDR1 LNHNV and CDR2 YYDKDF (reference sequence). CDR3 in amino acids: CATSRALPGTGELFF.

The chain combines TRBV5-5 with TRBJ2-1; TCRdb's assignment of TRBD2 cannot be checked, as there is no DNA. Germline CDR1 and CDR2: SGHKS and YYEKEE (reference sequence). This CDR3 contains 17 residues. Here the CDR3 reads CASSLFASGRSYNEQFF.

J is TRBJ2-1 and V is TRBV12-3 or TRBV12-4; with no DNA, the TCRdb D assignment of TRBD2 cannot be verified. The CDR3 sequence is 13 residues long. The chain's CDR3 is CASRASGMHEQFF.

This chain connects TRBV9 to TRBJ2-2; with no DNA, the TCRdb D assignment of TRBD1 cannot be verified. The CDR3 runs 14 residues. Germline V gene lookup returns CDR1 SGDLS and CDR2 YYNGEE. CDR3 amino acids: CASTGQENTGELFF.

The chain joins TRBV9 to TRBJ2-5. The CDR3 is 13 amino acids. Per germline, CDR1 SGDLS and CDR2 YYNGEE. The CDR3 protein is CASSVGLGETQYF.

The chain uses TRBV12-3 or TRBV12-4 and TRBJ2-3; TCRdb outputs TRBD2, but without DNA this stays unchecked. CDR3 length: 15 residues. CDR3 amino acids: CASGFGSGVEDTQYF.

This sequence joins TRBV7-8 and TRBJ1-1; TCRdb's assignment of TRBD1 cannot be checked, as there is no DNA. CDR1 and CDR2 (germline): SGHVS, FQNEAQ. The CDR3 spans 14 residues. CDR3 loop: CASSGQGANTEAFF.

This sequence joins TRBV13 and TRBJ2-5. CDR1 and CDR2 (germline): PRHDT, FYEKMQ (reference sequence). The CDR3 is 13 residues long. The CDR3 loop reads CASSLVLQETQYF.

The CDR3 region is CASRPVAAYEQYF. This chain uses TRBV6-1 with TRBJ2-7. This CDR3 has 13 amino acids. The germline V gene encodes CDR1 MNHNS and CDR2 SASEGT.

The V call is TRBV12-3 or TRBV12-4, the J call TRBJ1-3. The CDR3 is 15 amino acids. CDR3 residues: CASSLQVEPGNTIYF.

The chain has TRBV10-3 and TRBJ2-3; TCRdb designates TRBD2, a call that cannot be tested without DNA. In germline, CDR1 is ENHRY, CDR2 SYGVKD. The CDR3 contains 15 residues. The chain's CDR3 is CAISVGAGVTDTQYF.

The V gene is TRBV11-3, the J gene TRBJ2-5; TCRdb's D gene call, TRBD2, goes unchecked for lack of DNA. The CDR3 loop spans 17 amino acids. The germline V gene has CDR1 SGHNT and CDR2 YENEEA. The CDR3 reads CASSLGLAAILKETQYF.

This chain joins TRBV5-6 and TRBJ2-3; lacking DNA, the TRBD2 call made by TCRdb goes unchecked. The CDR3 runs 17 residues. CDR1 and CDR2 from the germline V gene are SGHDT and YYEEEE. CDR3 region: CASSRKLAGASTDTQYF.

This rearrangement joins TRBV6-2 or TRBV6-3 to TRBJ2-3; TCRdb gives TRBD1 as the D gene, but with no DNA this cannot be confirmed. CDR1 and CDR2 (germline): MNHEY, SVGEGT. The CDR3 sequence is 15 residues long. The CDR3 sequence is CASSYLGQGTDTQYF.

V gene TRBV20-1 combines with J gene TRBJ2-1; TCRdb outputs TRBD2, but without DNA this stays unchecked. CDR1 and CDR2 (germline): DFQATT, SNEGSKA (reference sequence). The CDR3 has 14 residues. CDR3 region: CSLEGSGTYNEQFF.

This rearrangement joins TRBV6-1 to TRBJ2-3. This CDR3 has 13 residues. CDR1 is MNHNS and CDR2 is SASEGT in the germline V gene. The CDR3 spells CASSEVYQDTQYF.

V and J are TRBV12-3 or TRBV12-4 and TRBJ2-1. The CDR3 is made up of 12 amino acids. This CDR3 is CASSLFGDEQFF.

This chain joins TRBV4-1 and TRBJ2-5. The CDR3 totals 15 residues. Germline values: CDR1 MGHRA, CDR2 YSYEKL. CDR3 amino acids: CASSQVLGSVETQYF.

The gene calls are TRBV5-4 and TRBJ1-2; TCRdb reports TRBD1, a call that lacks DNA to check it against. The CDR3 totals 15 residues. Germline values: CDR1 SGHNT, CDR2 YYREEE (reference sequence). CDR3: CASSESRTGFNGYTF.